This T cell receptor (beta chain) comes out of a study of T cells in Graves' hyperthyroidism and ophthalmopathy. Amplification of TCR beta CDR3 regions used RNA as the template. In the first-round RT-PCR of the TCR CDR3, the HTBI primer set was used. TCRdb re-called the multiplex PCR reads with MiXCR, one entry per CDR3 protein. The sample has about 500,000 distinct CDR3 sequences, about 46% seen once. The CDR3 is 15 amino acids. From germline, CDR1 is SGHRS and CDR2 YFSETQ. Trimming cost V 4 bases and J 4 bases, with 17 bases left between them. This TCR came from an adult woman with Graves' disease, either hyperthyroidism or ophthalmopathy (not recorded which). Input material: peripheral blood or thyroid tissue (not recorded which). The chain uses TRBV5-1 and TRBJ1-2; possibly TRBD1 for D (6 bases). This CDR3 reads CASSAGTRNVYGYTF. Written as DNA, the CDR3 is TGCGCCAGCAGCGCCGGGACACGGAACGTCTATGGCTACACCTTC.